This TCR beta chain was found in a study of T cell changes during pregnancy in multiple sclerosis. The CDR3 consists of 14 residues. Germline V gene lookup returns CDR1 LNHDA and CDR2 SQIVND (reference sequence). The V end lost 5 bases, the J end lost 0 bases, and 10 bases lay between the germline ends. Sequencing was performed with immunoSEQ multiplex PCR; in TCRdb, only in-frame clones are kept and a portion is missing. The repertoire holds 100,000 or so clones, with about 90% as singletons. Sequenced here: peripheral blood, sampled in the second trimester of pregnancy. The TCR was taken from a female donor with multiple sclerosis, enrolled in a pregnancy study. The chain couples TRBV19 to TRBJ2-5, with a weak D call TRBD1 (6 bases). The CDR3 nucleotides read TGTGCCAGTAGTGCGTGGACAGACCAAGAGACCCAGTACTTC. It codes for CASSAWTDQETQYF.